These 5 T cell receptor beta chains share one sample of origin, sequenced in a study of regulatory T cells in long-lasting Graves disease. HTBI primers from iRepertoire and Arm-PCR of CDR3 regions yielded the TCR beta libraries. TCRdb itself ran the multiplex PCR reads through MiXCR, one entry per CDR3 protein. Here the sample spans about 210,000 distinct CDR3 sequences, roughly a fifth being singletons. The time point here: newly diagnosed GD, antithyroid drugs for less than 3 months. RNA isolated from PBMCs was used to make the TCR library. The same data also went into a second study, on T cells in Graves' hyperthyroidism and ophthalmopathy.

The sequencing used peripheral blood mononuclear cells (PBMCs), collected at new diagnosis, from a patient treated with antithyroid drugs. The receptors here all came from a woman in her twenties or thirties with Graves disease.

As concerns this clonotype: A much bigger clone sits one base away, suggesting this may be a read error. The rearrangement uses TRBV28 and TRBJ1-2; D possibly corresponds to TRBD1 (6 bases). This CDR3 region has 15 residues. Germline V gene lookup returns CDR1 MDHEN and CDR2 SYDVKM. Trimming cost V 2 bases and J 1 base, with 11 bases left between them. The DNA of the CDR3 is TGTGCCAGCAGTTTACGGGCAGGGGTTAACTATGGCTACACCTTC. Translation gives CASSLRAGVNYGYTF.

This clonotype was detected ten times or more. The gene calls are TRBV2 and TRBJ1-3; D not certain. The CDR3 covers 13 residues. Germline V gives CDR1 SNHLY, CDR2 FYNNEI. V was clipped by 4 bases and J by 4 bases, with 8 bases between them. The CDR3 nucleotides read TGTGCCAGCAGTGGCAGTAGAGGAAACACCATATATTTT. Translated: CASSGSRGNTIYF.

In this sample, this clonotype turned up many times. This CDR3 is CASSLTEWETQYF. CDR3 DNA sequence: TGCGCCAGCAGCCTGACAGAGTGGGAGACCCAGTACTTC. The J gene is TRBJ2-5, the V gene TRBV5-1; D might be TRBD1 (5 bases). Germline values: CDR1 SGHRS, CDR2 YFSETQ. With 4 bases removed from V and 5 bases from J, the gap between germline ends came to 12 bases. This CDR3 has 13 residues.

The table lists this clonotype with many counts. The V call is TRBV7-9, the J call TRBJ2-5, with 8 nucleotides matching TRBD1. The V and J ends lost 5 bases and 5 bases, in that order; junction bases with no gene match: 7. The CDR3 runs to 14 residues. Germline-derived CDR1 and CDR2 are SEHNR and FQNEAQ (reference sequence). Written as DNA, the CDR3 is TGTGCCAGCAGCCGAGTGGACAGGGCGGAGACCCAGTACTTC. As protein: CASSRVDRAETQYF.

At least ten counts were recorded for this clonotype. The genes are TRBV12-3 or TRBV12-4 and TRBJ1-2, with D possibly matching TRBD1 (5 bases). Trimming removed 1 base from V and 6 bases from J, with 18 bases in between. This CDR3 has 16 amino acids. For the CDR3, the DNA is TGTGCCAGCAGTTTAGGTCTCAGGGTTAGCCGTAATGGCTACACCTTC. Residues: CASSLGLRVSRNGYTF.